Listed below are T cell receptor beta chains from one sample, sequenced in a study of response to subunit inactivated influenza vaccine. MiXCR, applied by TCRdb to the RT-PCR reads, yields one record per CDR3 protein. The sample shows under 800,000 distinct CDR3 sequences, about 14% of them seen only once. The sample consisted of PBMCs from blood, taken 14 to 15 days before vaccination. The source is a man aged 45-65 years who received an inactivated influenza vaccine. CDR3s include the opening cysteine and the closing phenylalanine or tryptophan. Each record gives: J gene, clone size, V gene, D gene, CDR3 protein, CDR3 DNA. D genes are given only for firm matches. The listing skips clone size in some rows; elsewhere it reads once, few, many or a size class.

TRBJ2-2 NA TRBV20-1 TRBD1 CSAKTGTGNTGELFF TGCAGTGCTAAAACCGGGACAGGGAACACCGGGGAGCTGTTTTTT
TRBJ1-3 few TRBV12-3/TRBV12-4 NA CASRSANSGNTIYF TGTGCCAGCAGGTCAGCCAACTCTGGAAACACCATATATTTT
TRBJ2-3 NA TRBV9 NA CASSVRAGSDYSTDTQYF TGTGCCAGCAGCGTAAGAGCGGGTTCCGATTATAGCACAGATACGCAGTATTTT
TRBJ2-5 few TRBV12-3/TRBV12-4 NA CASSLRTRETQYF TGTGCCAGCAGTTTACGTACTCGGGAGACCCAGTACTTC
TRBJ2-5 NA TRBV20-1 TRBD2 CSHPLAGHQETQYF TGCAGTCACCCTCTAGCGGGGCACCAAGAGACCCAGTACTTC
TRBJ2-3 few TRBV6-1 TRBD2 CASNSGAHTDTQYF TGTGCCAGCAATAGCGGGGCTCACACAGATACGCAGTATTTT
TRBJ2-2 few TRBV5-1 NA CASSLVSRDTGELFF TGCGCCAGCAGCTTGGTTAGCCGGGACACCGGGGAGCTGTTTTTT
TRBJ1-4 NA TRBV2 NA CAIRAQEPNEKLFF TGTGCCATACGGGCCCAAGAGCCTAATGAAAAACTGTTTTTT
TRBJ2-3 NA TRBV7-2 NA CASSLFPGTDTQYF TGTGCCAGCAGCTTATTTCCGGGCACAGATACGCAGTATTTT
TRBJ2-5 few TRBV25-1 TRBD1 CASSQGQGVGETQYF TGTGCCAGCAGTCAAGGACAGGGGGTTGGAGAGACCCAGTACTTC
TRBJ1-1 NA TRBV20-1 TRBD1 CSAPGQGGTEASF TGCAGTGCTCCGGGACAGGGTGGGACTGAAGCTTCCTTT
TRBJ1-1 few TRBV27 TRBD1 CASSFGQGAGTEAFF TGTGCCAGCAGTTTTGGACAGGGGGCCGGCACTGAAGCTTTCTTT
TRBJ1-2 few TRBV28 NA CASSLWADYGYTF TGTGCCAGCAGTTTATGGGCGGATTATGGCTACACCTTC
TRBJ2-2 few TRBV4-2 TRBD1 CASMGDRGNPPGELFF TGTGCCAGCATGGGAGACAGGGGGAACCCCCCCGGGGAGCTGTTTTTT
TRBJ2-7 NA TRBV20-1 TRBD1 CSARGPRDRGYEQYF TGCAGTGCTAGAGGTCCCCGGGACAGGGGCTACGAGCAGTACTTC
TRBJ2-5 few TRBV7-6 TRBD1 CASSGRPGGMRGETQYF TGTGCCAGCAGCGGCAGACCAGGGGGCATGAGAGGAGAGACCCAGTACTTC
TRBJ2-5 few TRBV7-2 NA CASSRVYQETQYF TGTGCCAGCAGCCGGGTGTACCAAGAGACCCAGTACTTC
TRBJ1-3 few TRBV6-2/TRBV6-3 TRBD1 CASGTGAGNTIYF TGTGCCAGCGGGACAGGGGCCGGAAACACCATATATTTT
TRBJ2-1 NA TRBV27 NA CASSSGAIGEQFF TGTGCCAGCAGTTCGGGCGCGATCGGTGAGCAGTTCTTC
TRBJ2-3 many TRBV5-1 NA CASSPEITKRTDTQYF TGCGCCAGCAGCCCTGAAATTACGAAACGCACAGATACGCAGTATTTT
TRBJ2-1 many TRBV6-1 TRBD2 CASGTSGSRGRNEQFF TGTGCCAGCGGGACTAGCGGGAGTAGGGGACGCAATGAGCAGTTCTTC
TRBJ2-1 many TRBV10-3 TRBD1 CAISGRGQGGNEQFF TGTGCCATCAGTGGACGCGGACAGGGAGGAAATGAGCAGTTCTTC
TRBJ1-6 NA TRBV5-1 NA CASSPVGTGRPNSPLHF TGCGCCAGCAGCCCTGTGGGCACGGGACGTCCGAATTCACCCCTCCACTTT
TRBJ2-7 many TRBV7-9 TRBD1 CASSFDRGQDEQYF TGTGCCAGCAGCTTTGACAGGGGGCAGGACGAGCAGTACTTC
TRBJ2-7 NA TRBV15 TRBD1 CATSRKRDSYEQYF TGTGCCACCAGCAGAAAACGGGACAGCTACGAGCAGTACTTC
TRBJ2-3 NA TRBV6-2/TRBV6-3 NA CASEPGDTDTQYF TGTGCCAGTGAACCGGGAGACACAGATACGCAGTATTTT
TRBJ2-1 NA TRBV5-6 TRBD2 CASSPGTSGGDKDEQFF TGTGCCAGCAGCCCTGGGACTAGCGGGGGGGATAAGGATGAGCAGTTCTTC
TRBJ1-1 many TRBV13 TRBD1 CASSLALGQGPTEAFF TGTGCCAGCAGCTTAGCTCTGGGACAGGGGCCTACTGAAGCTTTCTTT
TRBJ2-3 few TRBV11-2 TRBD2 CASSLPGLAGLADTQYF TGTGCCAGCAGCTTACCCGGACTAGCGGGGTTGGCAGATACGCAGTATTTT
TRBJ2-7 few TRBV20-1 TRBD2 CSASIGRTPYEQYF TGCAGTGCTAGCATCGGGAGGACCCCCTACGAGCAGTACTTC